One sample yielded the 4 T cell receptor beta chains listed below, sequenced in a study of human T cells and chemical hapten exposure. Indicated time point: pre-sensitization, week 0. As for treatment: therapeutic diphenylcyclopropenone sensitization with weekly scalp DPC. In TCRdb, the RACE reads were re-called with MiXCR into one record per CDR3 protein. Found here are about 260,000 distinct CDR3 sequences, around 9.3% of them singletons; the top ten hold over 2%. This material consisted of whole blood, taken in connection with sensitization to the hapten diphenylcyclopropenone (DPC). The receptors shown here come from a woman in her thirties or forties with alopecia areata. Some clones in this sample may be carry-over from other donors' samples.

The sample holds a few counts of this clonotype. The chain employs TRBV2 and TRBJ2-5; D remains ambiguous. The CDR3 covers 12 residues. Trimming removed 4 bases at V and 2 bases at J, with 5 bases between. CDR1 and CDR2 from the germline V gene are SNHLY and FYNNEI. CDR3 region: CASSVGQETQYF. CDR3 coding DNA: TGTGCCAGCAGTGTAGGGCAAGAGACCCAGTACTTC. Using reference TRBV2 and TRBJ2-5 for the parts outside the CDR3, the full variable domain is EPEVTQTPSHQVTQMGQEVILRCVPISNHLYFYWYRQILGQKVEFLVSFYNNEISEKSEIFDDQFSVERPDGSNFTLKIRSTKLEDSAMYFCASSVGQETQYFGPGTRLLVL.

This clonotype was counted at least ten times. The chain links TRBV19 to TRBJ2-6; 9 positions agree with TRBD1. V trimming: 4 bases; J trimming: 2 bases; junction bases outside the gene matches: 3. The CDR3 spans 16 residues. Germline V gives CDR1 LNHDA, CDR2 SQIVND (reference sequence). CDR3 amino acids: CASSRDRAAGANVLTF. The CDR3, as DNA: TGTGCCAGTAGTAGGGACAGGGCCGCTGGGGCCAACGTCCTGACTTTC. Filled out from reference TRBV19 and TRBJ2-6, the complete variable domain reads DGGITQSPKYLFRKEGQNVTLSCEQNLNHDAMYWYRQDPGQGLRLIYYSQIVNDFQKGDIAEGYSVSREKKESFPLTVTSAQKNPTAFYLCASSRDRAAGANVLTFGAGSRLTVL.

The V gene is TRBV29-1, the J gene TRBJ2-6; D possibly uses TRBD1 or TRBD2 (5 bases each). Germline V gives CDR1 SQVTM, CDR2 ANQGSEA. V was pared by 1 base and J by 4 bases, with 5 bases between. The CDR3 loop spans 13 amino acids. In DNA, the CDR3 is TGCAGCGTTGAAGGGGACGGGGCCAACGTCCTGACTTTC. Translated: CSVEGDGANVLTF.

The table lists this clonotype with a few counts. The chain carries TRBV29-1 and TRBJ2-7; D could derive from TRBD1 or TRBD2 (6 bases each). From germline, CDR1 is SQVTM and CDR2 ANQGSEA. The CDR3 spans 11 residues. Trimming took 3 bases from V and 6 from J, leaving 9 bases between them. The CDR3 DNA reads TGCAGCGTTGACAGGGGAGGCGAGCAGTACTTC. It translates to CSVDRGGEQYF.